The subject of this entry is one T cell receptor (beta chain). Its target is not known. From the reads, TCRdb called clonotypes with MiXCR, one entry per CDR3 protein. The repertoire holds approximately 240,000 distinct CDR3 sequences, with more than 9% as singletons. The data derive from a study of T cell repertoires in cytomegalovirus infection. Study summary: Based on public TCR beta signatures, there were indications of CMV infection and of a matching HLA type. Study results and limitations: The ex vivo response showed dominance by HLA-C-restricted CMV-specific TCR beta clonotypes. Carriers of CMV plus the relevant HLA were identified by cumulative public TCR beta family frequency.

Per the germline V gene, CDR1 is SQVTM and CDR2 is ANQGSEA. Trimming shortened V by 3 bases and J by 4 bases, and 7 bases separated the two germline ends. The CDR3 has 11 residues. The material sequenced was PBMCs. The origin of this receptor is a human donor in good health (CMV status not recorded). Some clones in this sample may be carry-over from other donors' samples. This rearrangement joins TRBV29-1 to TRBJ2-7; D gene uncertain. CDR3 nucleotides: TGCAGCGTTGATGAGGAATACGAGCAGTACTTC. Encoded protein: CSVDEEYEQYF.